The 10 T cell receptor beta chains reported below all come from one sample, sequenced in a study of cytomegalovirus exposure and HLA in healthy donors. Primers included in the PCR were 60 Vbeta and 13 Jbeta primers. Generated by immunoSEQ multiplex PCR, the TCRdb table keeps only in-frame clones and is missing some. The table shows 100,000 or so clones, with approximately 86% occurring only once. The source material was PBMCs. These receptors originate from a man aged 18 to 29 in good health and CMV-seronegative.

The rearrangement uses TRBV19 and TRBJ2-7; 11 bases fit TRBD1. CDR3 size: 18 residues. Trimming removed 7 bases from V and 2 bases from J; junction bases left unmatched: 16. Germline CDR1 is LNHDA and CDR2 is SQIVND (reference sequence). CDR3 in amino acids: CASNPRRTGGDVTYEQYF. Written as DNA, the CDR3 is TGTGCCAGTAACCCTAGGCGGACAGGGGGCGACGTTACCTACGAGCAGTACTTC.

The chain joins TRBV7-2 to TRBJ2-7; possibly TRBD1 for D (6 bases). V was trimmed by 7 bases and J by 5 bases, leaving 21 bases between them. Per the germline V gene, CDR1 is SGHTA and CDR2 is FQGNSA. CDR3 length: 15 amino acids. The CDR3 coding sequence is TGTGCCAGCATCCCCACTAGTACGCAGGGGAACGAGCAGTACTTC. The encoded protein is CASIPTSTQGNEQYF.

This clone was found once. The chain joins TRBV5-5 to TRBJ2-3; weak D call: TRBD1 (5 bases). Germline values: CDR1 SGHKS, CDR2 YYEKEE (reference sequence). Trimming took 0 bases from V and 2 from J, leaving 10 bases between them. The CDR3 contains 15 residues. CDR3 amino acids: CASSLEWGLTDTQYF. In DNA, the CDR3 is TGTGCCAGCAGCTTGGAGTGGGGCCTCACAGATACGCAGTATTTT.

V usage is TRBV30 and J usage is TRBJ1-1, with D possibly matching TRBD1 (6 bases). From germline, CDR1 is GTSNPN and CDR2 SVGIG (reference sequence). The CDR3 has 15 residues. V lost 5 bases to trimming and J lost 1 base, with 17 bases between them. The CDR3 is CAWHHWTVGNTEAFF. The DNA for the CDR3 is TGTGCCTGGCATCACTGGACAGTCGGGAACACTGAAGCTTTCTTT.

This clone was detected only once. The rearrangement joins TRBV6-5 to TRBJ2-7; TRBD1 aligns across 8 bases. The length of the CDR3 is 14 residues. In germline, CDR1 is MNHEY, CDR2 SVGAGI. After removal of 0 bases from V and 3 bases from J, the junction contained 1 base not matched to a gene. CDR3 protein: CASSYSDRVYEQYF. The CDR3 DNA follows: TGTGCCAGCAGTTACTCGGACAGGGTCTACGAGCAGTACTTC.

This CDR3 reads CASSYRLAGGLSEQFF. CDR3 nucleotide sequence: TGTGCCAGCAGCTACCGACTAGCGGGAGGGCTTTCTGAGCAGTTCTTC. The V gene is TRBV7-2, the J gene TRBJ2-1, with 14 bases aligning to TRBD2. Trimming removed 4 bases from V and 9 bases from J; junction bases left unmatched: 8. Germline V gene lookup returns CDR1 SGHTA and CDR2 FQGNSA. The CDR3 has 16 amino acids.

This sequence joins TRBV29-1 and TRBJ2-5; TRBD2 agrees at 7 bases. The CDR3 sequence is 13 residues long. Losses at the gene ends were 3 bases for V and 5 bases for J; bases not matched to a gene: 6. CDR1 is SQVTM, CDR2 ANQGSEA, per germline. CDR3 DNA sequence: TGCAGCGTTGACTTAAAGGGAGGGGAGACCCAGTACTTC. As protein: CSVDLKGGETQYF.

The chain is built from TRBV10-3 and TRBJ1-2, with D tentatively TRBD1 (6 bases). V dropped 0 bases and J dropped 3 bases, with 8 bases sitting between them. The CDR3 extends over 14 amino acids. Germline V CDR1 and CDR2: ENHRY, SYGVKD. CDR3 sequence (DNA): TGTGCCATCAGTGAGTCGGACAGTCACTATGGCTACACCTTC. This translates into CAISESDSHYGYTF.

The CDR3 sequence is CASSYSGVQSTEAFF. As DNA, the CDR3 is TGTGCCAGCAGTTACTCAGGGGTCCAGAGCACTGAAGCTTTCTTT. This chain connects TRBV6-5 to TRBJ1-1; D perhaps matches TRBD1 (5 bases). Germline CDR1 and CDR2: MNHEY and SVGAGI. The V gene lost 0 bases and the J gene lost 4 bases, with 12 bases spanning the gap. This CDR3 contains 15 residues.

This chain connects TRBV11-2 to TRBJ2-1; possibly TRBD2 for D (6 bases). The CDR3 has 15 amino acids. The germline CDR1 and CDR2 sequences are SGHAT and FQNNGV. V lost 5 bases to trimming and J lost 8 bases, with 19 bases between them. The DNA for the CDR3 is TGTGCCAGCAGCCCAGTGAGGCCGGGAGCAGATGAGCAGTTCTTC. Its translation is CASSPVRPGADEQFF.